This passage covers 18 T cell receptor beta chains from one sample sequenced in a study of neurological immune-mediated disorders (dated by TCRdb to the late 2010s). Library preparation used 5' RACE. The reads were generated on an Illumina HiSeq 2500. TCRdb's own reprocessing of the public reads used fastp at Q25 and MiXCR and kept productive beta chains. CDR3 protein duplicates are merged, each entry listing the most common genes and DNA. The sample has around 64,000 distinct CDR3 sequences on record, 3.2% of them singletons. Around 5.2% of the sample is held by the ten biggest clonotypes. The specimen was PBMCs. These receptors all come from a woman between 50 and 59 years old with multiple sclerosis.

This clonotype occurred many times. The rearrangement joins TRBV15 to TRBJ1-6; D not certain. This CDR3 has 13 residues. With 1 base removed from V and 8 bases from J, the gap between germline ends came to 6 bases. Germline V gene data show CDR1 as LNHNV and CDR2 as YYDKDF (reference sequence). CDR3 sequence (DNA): TGTGCCACCAGCAGAGTCCGGGATTCACCCCTCCACTTT. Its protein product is CATSRVRDSPLHF. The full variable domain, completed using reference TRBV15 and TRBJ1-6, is DAMVIQNPRYQVTQFGKPVTLSCSQTLNHNVMYWYQQKSSQAPKLLFHYYDKDFNNEADTPDNFQSRRPNTSFCFLDIRSPGLGDTAMYLCATSRVRDSPLHFGNGTRLTVT.

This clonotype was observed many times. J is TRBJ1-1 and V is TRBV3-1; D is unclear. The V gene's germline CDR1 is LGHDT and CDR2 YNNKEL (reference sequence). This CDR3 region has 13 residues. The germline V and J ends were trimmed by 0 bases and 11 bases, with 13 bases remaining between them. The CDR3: CASSQDVEGRAFF. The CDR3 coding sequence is TGTGCCAGCAGCCAAGATGTGGAGGGTAGGGCTTTCTTT.

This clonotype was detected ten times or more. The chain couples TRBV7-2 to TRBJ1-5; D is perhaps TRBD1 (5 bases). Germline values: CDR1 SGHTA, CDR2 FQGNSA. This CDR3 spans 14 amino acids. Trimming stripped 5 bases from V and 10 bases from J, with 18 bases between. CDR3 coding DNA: TGTGCCAGCAGCCCCCGCGGGGCTGCACAACCCCAGCATTTT. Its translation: CASSPRGAAQPQHF.

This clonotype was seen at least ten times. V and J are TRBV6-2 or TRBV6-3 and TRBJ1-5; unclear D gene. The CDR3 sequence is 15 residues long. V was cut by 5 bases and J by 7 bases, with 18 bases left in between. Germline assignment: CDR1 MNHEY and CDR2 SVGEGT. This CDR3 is CASSRARNVGQPQHF. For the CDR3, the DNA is TGTGCCAGCAGTCGGGCCAGGAATGTAGGACAGCCCCAGCATTTT.

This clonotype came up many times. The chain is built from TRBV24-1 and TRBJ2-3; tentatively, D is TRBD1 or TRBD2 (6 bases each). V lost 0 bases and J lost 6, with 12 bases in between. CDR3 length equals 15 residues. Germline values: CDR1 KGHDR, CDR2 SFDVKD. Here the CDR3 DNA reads TGTGCCACCAGTGATTTGAAGGGGGGTCGGGATACGCAGTATTTT. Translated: CATSDLKGGRDTQYF.

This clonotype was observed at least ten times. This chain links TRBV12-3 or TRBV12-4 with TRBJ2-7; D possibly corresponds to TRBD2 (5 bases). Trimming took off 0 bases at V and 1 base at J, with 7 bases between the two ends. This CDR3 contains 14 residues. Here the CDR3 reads CASSLARRSYEQYF. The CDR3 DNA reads TGTGCCAGCAGTTTAGCCAGGAGGTCCTACGAGCAGTACTTC.

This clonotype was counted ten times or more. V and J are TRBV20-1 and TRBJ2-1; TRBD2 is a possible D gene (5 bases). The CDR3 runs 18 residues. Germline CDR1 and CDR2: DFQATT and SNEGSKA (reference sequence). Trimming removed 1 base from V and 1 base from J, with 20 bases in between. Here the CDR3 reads CSARASAAGGLSYNEQFF. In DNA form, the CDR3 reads TGCAGTGCTAGAGCCAGCGCGGCGGGCGGACTGTCCTACAATGAGCAGTTCTTC.

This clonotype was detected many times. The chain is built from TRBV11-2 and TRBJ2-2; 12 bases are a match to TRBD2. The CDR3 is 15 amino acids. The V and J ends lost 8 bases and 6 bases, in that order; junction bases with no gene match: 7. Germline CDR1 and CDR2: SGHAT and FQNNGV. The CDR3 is CASGPSSGRAGELFF. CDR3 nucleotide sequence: TGTGCCAGCGGCCCCTCTAGCGGGAGGGCCGGGGAGCTGTTTTTT.

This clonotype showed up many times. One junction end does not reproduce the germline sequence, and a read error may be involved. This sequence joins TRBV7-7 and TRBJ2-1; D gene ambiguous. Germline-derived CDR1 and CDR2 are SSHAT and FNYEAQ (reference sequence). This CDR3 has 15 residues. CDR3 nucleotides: TGTGCTAGCAGCTTAGAAGGCATGGGGAAAGGTGAGCAGTTCTTC. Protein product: CASSLEGMGKGEQFF.

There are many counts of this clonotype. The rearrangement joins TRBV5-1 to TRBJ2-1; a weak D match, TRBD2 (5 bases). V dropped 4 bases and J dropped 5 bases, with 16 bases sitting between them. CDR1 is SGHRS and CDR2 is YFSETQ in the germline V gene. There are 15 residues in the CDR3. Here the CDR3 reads CASSKSSGSHNEQFF. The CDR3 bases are TGCGCCAGCAGCAAAAGTTCTGGGAGCCACAATGAGCAGTTCTTC. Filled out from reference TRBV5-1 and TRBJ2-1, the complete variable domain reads KAGVTQTPRYLIKTRGQQVTLSCSPISGHRSVSWYQQTPGQGLQFLFEYFSETQRNKGNFPGRFSGRQFSNSRSEMNVSTLELGDSALYLCASSKSSGSHNEQFFGPGTRLTVL.

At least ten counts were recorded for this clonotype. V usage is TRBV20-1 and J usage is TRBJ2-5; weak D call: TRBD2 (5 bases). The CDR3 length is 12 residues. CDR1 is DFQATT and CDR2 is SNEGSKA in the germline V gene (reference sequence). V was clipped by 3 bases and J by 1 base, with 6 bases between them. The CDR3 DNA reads TGCAGTGCTAGTACTAGCCAAGAGACCCAGTACTTC. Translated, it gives CSASTSQETQYF.

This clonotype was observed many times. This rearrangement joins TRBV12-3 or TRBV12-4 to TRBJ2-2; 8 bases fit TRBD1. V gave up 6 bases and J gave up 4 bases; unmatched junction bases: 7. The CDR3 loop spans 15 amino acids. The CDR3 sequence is CASSPLQGGTGELFF. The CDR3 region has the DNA TGTGCCAGCAGCCCACTACAGGGGGGCACCGGGGAGCTGTTTTTT.

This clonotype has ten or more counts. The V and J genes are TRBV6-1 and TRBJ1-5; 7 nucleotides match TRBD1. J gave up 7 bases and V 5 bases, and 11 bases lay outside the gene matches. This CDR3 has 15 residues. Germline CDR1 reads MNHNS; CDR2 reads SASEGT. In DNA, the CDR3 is TGTGCCAGCAGTAACGAGGGGGCCTTCGGGCAGCCCCAGCATTTT. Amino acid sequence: CASSNEGAFGQPQHF.

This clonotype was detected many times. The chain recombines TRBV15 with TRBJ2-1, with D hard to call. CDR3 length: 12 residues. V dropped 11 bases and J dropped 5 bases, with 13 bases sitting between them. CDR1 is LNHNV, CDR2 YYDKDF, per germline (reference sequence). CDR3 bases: TGTGCCGCTTCCGCCCGGGACAATGAGCAGTTCTTC. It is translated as CAASARDNEQFF.

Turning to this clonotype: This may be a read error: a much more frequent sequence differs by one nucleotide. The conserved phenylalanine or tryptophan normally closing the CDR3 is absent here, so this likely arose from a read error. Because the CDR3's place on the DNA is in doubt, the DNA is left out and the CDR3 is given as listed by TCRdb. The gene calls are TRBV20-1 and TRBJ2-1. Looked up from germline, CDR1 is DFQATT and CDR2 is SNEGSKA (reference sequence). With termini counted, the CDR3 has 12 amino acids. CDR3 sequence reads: CSARDLVSMYVR.

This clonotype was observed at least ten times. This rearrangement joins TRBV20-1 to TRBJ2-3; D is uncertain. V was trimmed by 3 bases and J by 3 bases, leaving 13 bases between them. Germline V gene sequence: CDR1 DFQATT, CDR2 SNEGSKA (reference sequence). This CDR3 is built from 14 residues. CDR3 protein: CSASLVPATDTQYF. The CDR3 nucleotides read TGCAGTGCTAGTTTGGTTCCAGCGACAGATACGCAGTATTTT.

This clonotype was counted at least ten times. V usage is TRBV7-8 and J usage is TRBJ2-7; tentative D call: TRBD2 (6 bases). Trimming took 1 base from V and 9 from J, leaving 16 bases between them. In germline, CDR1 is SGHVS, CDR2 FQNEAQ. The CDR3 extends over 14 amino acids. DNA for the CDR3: TGTGCCAGCAGCTTAGTCCGGACTACCGTGGGGCAGTACTTC. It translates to CASSLVRTTVGQYF.

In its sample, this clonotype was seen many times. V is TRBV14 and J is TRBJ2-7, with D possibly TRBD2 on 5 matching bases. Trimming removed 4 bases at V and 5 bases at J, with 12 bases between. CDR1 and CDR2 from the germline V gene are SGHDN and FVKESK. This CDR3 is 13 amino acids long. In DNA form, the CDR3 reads TGTGCCAGCAGCCCCCGAGGGAGCGACGAGCAGTACTTC. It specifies CASSPRGSDEQYF. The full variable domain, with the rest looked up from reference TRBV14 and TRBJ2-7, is EAGVTQFPSHSVIEKGQTVTLRCDPISGHDNLYWYRRVMGKEIKFLLHFVKESKQDESGMPNNRFLAERTGGTYSTLKVQPAELEDSGVYFCASSPRGSDEQYFGPGTRLTVT.